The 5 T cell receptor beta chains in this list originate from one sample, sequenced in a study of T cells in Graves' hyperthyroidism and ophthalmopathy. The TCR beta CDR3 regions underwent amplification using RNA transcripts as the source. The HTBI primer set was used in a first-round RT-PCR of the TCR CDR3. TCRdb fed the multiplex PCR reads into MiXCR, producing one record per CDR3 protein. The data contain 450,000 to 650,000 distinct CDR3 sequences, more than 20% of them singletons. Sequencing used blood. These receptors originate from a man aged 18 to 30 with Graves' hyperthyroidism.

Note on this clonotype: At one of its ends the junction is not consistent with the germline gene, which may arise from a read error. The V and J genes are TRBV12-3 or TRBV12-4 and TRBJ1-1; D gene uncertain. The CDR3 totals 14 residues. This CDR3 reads CASSIHGTSTDAFF. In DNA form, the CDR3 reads TGTGCCAGCAGTATCCACGGAACATCGACTGATGCTTTCTTT.

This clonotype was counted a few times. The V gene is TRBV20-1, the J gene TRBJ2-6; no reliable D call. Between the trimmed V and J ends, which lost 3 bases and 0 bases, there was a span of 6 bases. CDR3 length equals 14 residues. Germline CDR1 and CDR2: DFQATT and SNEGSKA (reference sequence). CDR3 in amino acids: CSARGSSGANVLTF. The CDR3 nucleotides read TGCAGTGCTAGGGGGTCCTCTGGGGCCAACGTCCTGACTTTC.

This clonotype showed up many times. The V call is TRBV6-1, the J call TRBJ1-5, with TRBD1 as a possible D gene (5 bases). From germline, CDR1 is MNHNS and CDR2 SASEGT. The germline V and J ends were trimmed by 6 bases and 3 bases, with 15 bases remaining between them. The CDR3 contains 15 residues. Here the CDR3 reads CASRKGTEVNQPQHF. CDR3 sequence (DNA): TGTGCCAGCAGAAAAGGGACGGAGGTCAATCAGCCCCAGCATTTT.

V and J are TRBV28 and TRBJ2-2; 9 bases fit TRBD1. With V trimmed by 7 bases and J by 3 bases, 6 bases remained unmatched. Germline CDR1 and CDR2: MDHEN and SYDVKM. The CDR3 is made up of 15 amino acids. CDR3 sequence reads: CASIWTGVDTGELFF. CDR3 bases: TGTGCCAGCATATGGACAGGGGTGGACACCGGGGAGCTGTTTTTT.

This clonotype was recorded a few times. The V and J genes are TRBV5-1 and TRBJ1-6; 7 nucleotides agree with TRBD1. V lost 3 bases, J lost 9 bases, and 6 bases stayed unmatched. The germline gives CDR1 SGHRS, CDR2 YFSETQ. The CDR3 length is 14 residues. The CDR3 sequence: CASSSGQDGSPLHF. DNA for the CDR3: TGCGCCAGCAGCTCAGGACAGGACGGTTCACCCCTCCACTTT.